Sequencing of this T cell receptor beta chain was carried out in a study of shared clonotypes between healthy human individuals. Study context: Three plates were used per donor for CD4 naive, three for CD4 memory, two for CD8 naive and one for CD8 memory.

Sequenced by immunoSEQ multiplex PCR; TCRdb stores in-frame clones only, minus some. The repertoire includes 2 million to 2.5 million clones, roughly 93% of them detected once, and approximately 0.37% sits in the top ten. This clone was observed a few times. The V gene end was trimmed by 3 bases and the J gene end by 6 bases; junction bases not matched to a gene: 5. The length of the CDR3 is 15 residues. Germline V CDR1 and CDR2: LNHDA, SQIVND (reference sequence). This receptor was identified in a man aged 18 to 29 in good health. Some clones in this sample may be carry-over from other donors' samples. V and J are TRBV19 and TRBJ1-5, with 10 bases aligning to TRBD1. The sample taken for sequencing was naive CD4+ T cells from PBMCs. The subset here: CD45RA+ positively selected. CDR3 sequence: CASSMWGQGFQPQHF. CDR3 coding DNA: TGTGCCAGTAGTATGTGGGGACAGGGGTTTCAGCCCCAGCATTTT.